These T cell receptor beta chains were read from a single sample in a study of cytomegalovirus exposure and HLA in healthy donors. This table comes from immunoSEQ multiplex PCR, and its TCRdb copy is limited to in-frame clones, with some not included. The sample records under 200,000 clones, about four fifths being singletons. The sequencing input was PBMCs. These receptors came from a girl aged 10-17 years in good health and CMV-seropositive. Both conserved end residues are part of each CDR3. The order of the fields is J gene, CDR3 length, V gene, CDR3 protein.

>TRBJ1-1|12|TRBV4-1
CASSAGRSEAFF
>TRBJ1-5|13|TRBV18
CASSPGQGQPQHF
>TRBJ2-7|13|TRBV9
CASSGERSYEQYF
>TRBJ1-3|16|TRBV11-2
CASSTTGGTVGNTIYF
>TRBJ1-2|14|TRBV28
CASSLWTGGAGYTF
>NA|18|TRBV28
CASSLPSPTTVAWHEQYF
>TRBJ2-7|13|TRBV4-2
CASSQGSGWEQYF
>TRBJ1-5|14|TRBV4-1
CASSQEQSNQPQHF
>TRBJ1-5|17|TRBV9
CASGGFGEPASNQPQHF
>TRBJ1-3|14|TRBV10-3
CAISGQGYGNTIYF
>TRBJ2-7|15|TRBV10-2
CASRAGAVPSYEQYF
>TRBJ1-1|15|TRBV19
CATKQGGAERTEAFF
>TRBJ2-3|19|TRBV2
CASRPPVGRGRTSTDTQYF
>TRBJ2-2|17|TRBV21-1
CATDLGSAKSDNGELFF
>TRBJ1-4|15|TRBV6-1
CASRIRQGPNEKLFF
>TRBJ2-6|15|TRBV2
CASITEASGANVLTF
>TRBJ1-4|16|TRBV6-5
CASSYGTFATNEKLFF
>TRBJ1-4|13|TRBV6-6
CASSPPRNEKLFF